This TCR beta chain was identified during a study of T cells in Graves' hyperthyroidism and ophthalmopathy. This clonotype was detected ten times or more. Antigen specificity is unknown. V gave up 3 bases and J gave up 7 bases, with 15 bases separating them. From germline, CDR1 is SQVTM and CDR2 ANQGSEA. CDR3 length: 14 amino acids. Study findings and constraints: In validation, the model predicted ophthalmopathy. These predictions came a median around 5.9 months before onset. By a 13 V-J model, ophthalmopathy was set apart from stable hyperthyroidism.

The diagnostic basis comprised clinical symptoms, serum thyroxine and TRAb, thyroid ultrasound and orbital computed tomography. Using over 8.5 ml of fresh peripheral blood, PBMCs were prepared. Amplification targeted TCR beta CDR3 regions from RNA transcripts. With the HTBI primer set, the TCR CDR3 went through a first round of RT-PCR. TCRdb re-called the multiplex PCR reads with MiXCR, one entry per CDR3 protein. The sample includes about 360,000 distinct CDR3 sequences, around 14% of them seen just once. The chain carries TRBV29-1 and TRBJ2-2; weak D call: TRBD1 (6 bases). Sequencing was performed on blood. The TCR sequence derives from a woman between 18 and 29 years old with Graves' hyperthyroidism. DNA for the CDR3: TGCAGCGTTGACGGGCCAGGGGATCACGGGGAGCTGTTTTTT. Protein product: CSVDGPGDHGELFF.